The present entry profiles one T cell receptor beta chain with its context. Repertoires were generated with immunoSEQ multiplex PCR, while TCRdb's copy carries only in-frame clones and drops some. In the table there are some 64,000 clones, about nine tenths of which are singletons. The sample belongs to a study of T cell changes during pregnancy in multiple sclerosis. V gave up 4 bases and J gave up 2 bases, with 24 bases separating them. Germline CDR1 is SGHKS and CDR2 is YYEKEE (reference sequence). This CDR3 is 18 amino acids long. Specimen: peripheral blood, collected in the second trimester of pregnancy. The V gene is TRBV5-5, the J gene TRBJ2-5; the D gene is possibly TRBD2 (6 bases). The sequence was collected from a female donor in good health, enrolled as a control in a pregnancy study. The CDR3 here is CASSLRVNRGITQETQYF. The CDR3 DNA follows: TGTGCCAGCAGCCTCAGGGTAAATCGGGGGATAACTCAAGAGACCCAGTACTTC.